What follows are 6 T cell receptor beta chains derived from one specimen sequenced in a study of technical replicates of blood from a handful of donors. Generated by immunoSEQ multiplex PCR, the TCRdb table keeps only in-frame clones and is missing some. The sample carries 75,000 to 100,000 clones, 80% to 95% recorded once. Specimen: T cells isolated from PBMCs. Receptors were obtained from a human donor in good health.

This rearrangement joins TRBV30 to TRBJ1-4; D gene ambiguous. The CDR3 is made up of 13 amino acids. The ends were cut back, 2 bases at V and 4 bases at J, with 8 bases in the middle. Germline loops: CDR1 GTSNPN, CDR2 SVGIG (reference sequence). In DNA form, the CDR3 reads TGTGCCTGGAGTCGGCAGGTTAATGAAAAACTGTTTTTT. Translating it yields CAWSRQVNEKLFF.

The V and J genes are TRBV12-5 and TRBJ1-2; no definite D call. Trimming left V 7 bases short and J 1 base short, with 16 bases between. The CDR3 totals 15 residues. Germline V gene sequence: CDR1 LGHNT, CDR2 FRNRAP. The CDR3 loop reads CASALSPEINYGYTF. CDR3 in DNA: TGTGCTAGTGCCCTCTCGCCCGAGATTAACTATGGCTACACCTTC.

The CDR3 is CASSFDSSAGNTIYF. CDR3 in DNA: TGTGCCAGCAGCTTTGACTCCTCAGCAGGAAACACCATATATTTT. This rearrangement joins TRBV5-6 to TRBJ1-3; D unresolved. From germline, CDR1 is SGHDT and CDR2 YYEEEE. Trimming took off 2 bases at V and 4 bases at J, with 13 bases between the two ends. This CDR3 is 15 amino acids long.

This chain connects TRBV11-2 to TRBJ2-7, with D possibly matching TRBD1 (6 bases). This CDR3 is 16 amino acids long. From germline, CDR1 is SGHAT and CDR2 FQNNGV. The V and J ends lost 5 bases and 0 bases respectively, with 17 bases between them. CDR3 in amino acids: CASSNTGRGSSYEQYF. The DNA of the CDR3 is TGTGCCAGCAGCAACACGGGTAGGGGGAGCTCCTACGAGCAGTACTTC.

The chain recombines TRBV4-1 with TRBJ1-4, with TRBD1 identical over 12 bases. The germline V gene encodes CDR1 MGHRA and CDR2 YSYEKL. The CDR3 is 21 residues long. The ends lost 8 bases at V and 1 base at J; junction bases unmatched: 20. The chain's CDR3 is CASRSTPKGTGGGGTNEKLFF. The CDR3 nucleotides read TGCGCCAGCCGATCCACACCAAAGGGGACAGGGGGCGGAGGAACTAATGAAAAACTGTTTTTT.

V and J are TRBV11-3 and TRBJ2-5, with 10 bases matching TRBD1. The CDR3 sequence is 15 residues long. J was trimmed by 4 bases and V by 1 base; bases with no gene match: 3. Germline V gene data show CDR1 as SGHNT and CDR2 as YENEEA. CDR3 DNA sequence: TGTGCCAGCAGCTTAGGGACAGGGGGACGAGAGACCCAGTACTTC. Its protein is CASSLGTGGRETQYF.